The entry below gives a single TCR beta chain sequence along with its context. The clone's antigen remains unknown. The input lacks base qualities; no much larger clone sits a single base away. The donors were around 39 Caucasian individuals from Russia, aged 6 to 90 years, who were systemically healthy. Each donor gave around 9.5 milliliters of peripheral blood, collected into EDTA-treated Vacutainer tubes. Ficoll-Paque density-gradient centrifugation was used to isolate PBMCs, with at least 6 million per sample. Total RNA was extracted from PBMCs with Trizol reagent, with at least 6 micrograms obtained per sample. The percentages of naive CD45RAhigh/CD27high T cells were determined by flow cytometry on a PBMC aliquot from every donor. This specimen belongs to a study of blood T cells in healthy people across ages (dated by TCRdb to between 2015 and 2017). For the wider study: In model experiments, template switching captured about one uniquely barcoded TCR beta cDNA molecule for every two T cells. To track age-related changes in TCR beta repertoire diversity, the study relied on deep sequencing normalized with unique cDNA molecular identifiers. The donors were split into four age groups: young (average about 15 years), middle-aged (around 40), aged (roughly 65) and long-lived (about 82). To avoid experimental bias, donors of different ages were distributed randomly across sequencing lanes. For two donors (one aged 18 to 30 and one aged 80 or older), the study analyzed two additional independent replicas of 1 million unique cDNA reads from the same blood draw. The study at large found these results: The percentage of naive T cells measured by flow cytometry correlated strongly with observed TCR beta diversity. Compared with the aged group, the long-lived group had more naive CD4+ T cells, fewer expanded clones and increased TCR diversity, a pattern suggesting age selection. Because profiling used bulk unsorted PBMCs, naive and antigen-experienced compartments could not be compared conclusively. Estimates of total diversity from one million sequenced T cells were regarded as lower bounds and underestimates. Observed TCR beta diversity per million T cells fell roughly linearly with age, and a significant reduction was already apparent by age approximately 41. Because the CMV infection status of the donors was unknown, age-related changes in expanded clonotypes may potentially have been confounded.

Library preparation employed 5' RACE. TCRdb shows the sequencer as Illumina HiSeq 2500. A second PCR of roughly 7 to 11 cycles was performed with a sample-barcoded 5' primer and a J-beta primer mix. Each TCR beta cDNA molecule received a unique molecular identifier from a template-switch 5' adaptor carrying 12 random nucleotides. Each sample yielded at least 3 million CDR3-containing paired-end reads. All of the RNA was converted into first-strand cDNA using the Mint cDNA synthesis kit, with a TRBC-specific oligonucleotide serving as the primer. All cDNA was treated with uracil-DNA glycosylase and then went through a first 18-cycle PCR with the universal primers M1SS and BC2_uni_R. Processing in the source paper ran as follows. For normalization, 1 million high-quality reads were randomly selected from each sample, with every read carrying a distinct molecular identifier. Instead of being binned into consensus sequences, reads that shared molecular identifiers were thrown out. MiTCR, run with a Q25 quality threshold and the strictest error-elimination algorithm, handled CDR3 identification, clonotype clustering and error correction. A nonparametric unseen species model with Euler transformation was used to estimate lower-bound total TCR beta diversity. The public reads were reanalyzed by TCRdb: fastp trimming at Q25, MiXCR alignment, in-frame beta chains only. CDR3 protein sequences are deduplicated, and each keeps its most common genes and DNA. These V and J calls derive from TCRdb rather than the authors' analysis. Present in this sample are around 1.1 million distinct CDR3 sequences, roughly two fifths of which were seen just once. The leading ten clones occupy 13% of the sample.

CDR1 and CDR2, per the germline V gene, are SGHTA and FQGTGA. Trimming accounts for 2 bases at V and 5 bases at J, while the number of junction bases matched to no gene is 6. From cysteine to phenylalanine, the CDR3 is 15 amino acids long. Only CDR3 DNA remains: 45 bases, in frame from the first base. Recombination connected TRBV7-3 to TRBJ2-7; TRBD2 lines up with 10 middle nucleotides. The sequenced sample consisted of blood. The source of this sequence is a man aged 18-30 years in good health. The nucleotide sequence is TGTGCCAGCAGCTTACAACACGGGACTAGCGACGAGCAGTACTTC. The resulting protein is CASSLQHGTSDEQYF.